Listed below are T cell receptor beta chains from one sample, sequenced in a study of T cell responses to AZD1222 COVID-19 vaccine. The table came from immunoSEQ multiplex PCR; TCRdb's copy has only in-frame clones and leaves some out. The sample includes 75,000 to 95,000 clones, about 85% of them seen just once. Material: peripheral blood, obtained on day 0 of AZD1222 vaccination. The receptors originated from an adult in good health. Each CDR3 is given with its conserved first and last residue. The D gene is left open where the match is weak. Rows may omit the clone size; those that give it use once, few, many or a size class.

CDR3aa: CASSLFDGKLFF; CDR3nt: TGTGCCAGCAGCTTATTTGACGGAAAACTGTTTTTT; j_gene: TRBJ1-4; v_gene: TRBV11-2; abundance: NA; d_gene: NA
CDR3aa: CASSKDSHNEQFF; CDR3nt: TGTGCCAGCTCCAAAGATAGCCATAATGAGCAGTTCTTC; j_gene: TRBJ2-1; v_gene: TRBV18; abundance: NA; d_gene: NA
CDR3aa: CSVGQGRDQPQHF; CDR3nt: TGCAGCGTTGGGCAGGGTAGAGATCAGCCCCAGCATTTT; j_gene: TRBJ1-5; v_gene: TRBV29-1; abundance: NA; d_gene: NA
CDR3aa: CAWSARGSIYSNQPQHF; CDR3nt: TGTGCCTGGAGTGCCCGGGGGTCGATATATAGCAATCAGCCCCAGCATTTT; j_gene: TRBJ1-5; v_gene: TRBV30; abundance: NA; d_gene: NA
CDR3aa: CASSQVGGGFTEAFF; CDR3nt: TGCGCCAGCAGCCAAGTCGGGGGGGGATTCACTGAAGCTTTCTTT; j_gene: TRBJ1-1; v_gene: TRBV4-1; abundance: NA; d_gene: NA
CDR3aa: CSASQQSYGYTF; CDR3nt: TGCAGTGCTAGTCAACAGTCCTATGGCTACACCTTC; j_gene: TRBJ1-2; v_gene: TRBV20-1; abundance: NA; d_gene: NA
CDR3aa: CASSFPTNQPQHF; CDR3nt: TGTGCCAGTAGCTTTCCCACTAATCAGCCCCAGCATTTT; j_gene: TRBJ1-5; v_gene: TRBV19; abundance: NA; d_gene: NA
CDR3aa: CASSELRVYNSPLHF; CDR3nt: TGTGCCAGCAGTGAATTGAGAGTCTATAATTCACCCCTCCACTTT; j_gene: TRBJ1-6; v_gene: TRBV25-1; abundance: NA; d_gene: NA
CDR3aa: CASSLELGGGANVLTF; CDR3nt: TGCGCCAGCAGCTTAGAACTTGGGGGTGGGGCCAACGTCCTGACTTTC; j_gene: TRBJ2-6; v_gene: TRBV4-3; abundance: NA; d_gene: NA
CDR3aa: CASSPGMGTDTQYF; CDR3nt: TGTGCCAGCAGCCCCGGGATGGGGACAGATACGCAGTATTTT; j_gene: TRBJ2-3; v_gene: TRBV27; abundance: NA; d_gene: NA
CDR3aa: CASSPTDRGGQPQHF; CDR3nt: TGTGCCAGCTCACCGACGGACAGGGGGGGACAGCCCCAGCATTTT; j_gene: TRBJ1-5; v_gene: TRBV18; abundance: once; d_gene: TRBD1
CDR3aa: CASSSHERLSGANVLTF; CDR3nt: TGTGCCAGCAGCTCACACGAGCGGTTATCTGGGGCCAACGTCCTGACTTTC; j_gene: TRBJ2-6; v_gene: TRBV9; abundance: NA; d_gene: NA
CDR3aa: CASSEAPPWGGNNEQFF; CDR3nt: TGTGCCAGCAGTGAAGCGCCCCCCTGGGGAGGGAACAATGAGCAGTTCTTC; j_gene: TRBJ2-1; v_gene: TRBV2; abundance: NA; d_gene: TRBD2
CDR3aa: CASRLALLEGASYNEQFF; CDR3nt: TGTGCAAGTCGCTTAGCGCTCTTGGAGGGGGCATCCTACAATGAGCAGTTCTTC; j_gene: TRBJ2-1; v_gene: TRBV12-2; abundance: NA; d_gene: NA
CDR3aa: CASSDRIRTDTQYF; CDR3nt: TGTGCCAGCAGTGACAGGATACGCACAGATACGCAGTATTTT; j_gene: TRBJ2-3; v_gene: TRBV2; abundance: NA; d_gene: NA
CDR3aa: CASSPTDRGSTGELFF; CDR3nt: TGCGCCAGCAGCCCTACGGACAGGGGGAGCACCGGGGAGCTGTTTTTT; j_gene: TRBJ2-2; v_gene: TRBV5-1; abundance: NA; d_gene: TRBD1
CDR3aa: CASGPGANVLTF; CDR3nt: TGTGCCAGCGGACCTGGGGCCAACGTCCTGACTTTC; j_gene: TRBJ2-6; v_gene: TRBV9; abundance: NA; d_gene: NA
CDR3aa: CASSSTTSSYNSPLHF; CDR3nt: TGTGCCAGCAGCTCAACAACGAGCTCCTATAATTCACCCCTCCACTTT; j_gene: TRBJ1-6; v_gene: TRBV7-2; abundance: NA; d_gene: NA
CDR3aa: CASSPLAEETQYF; CDR3nt: TGTGCCAGCAGCCCCCTCGCAGAAGAGACCCAGTACTTC; j_gene: TRBJ2-5; v_gene: TRBV28; abundance: NA; d_gene: NA
CDR3aa: CASRLIGLAGRETQYF; CDR3nt: TGTGCCAGCAGACTCATTGGACTAGCGGGGCGAGAGACCCAGTACTTC; j_gene: TRBJ2-5; v_gene: TRBV28; abundance: NA; d_gene: TRBD2
CDR3aa: CASSLATSGEYNEQFF; CDR3nt: TGTGCCAGCAGCTTAGCGACTAGCGGGGAGTACAATGAGCAGTTCTTC; j_gene: TRBJ2-1; v_gene: TRBV7-2; abundance: NA; d_gene: TRBD2
CDR3aa: CASSLGVSTDTQYF; CDR3nt: TGTGCCAGCAGCCTAGGGGTCAGCACAGATACGCAGTATTTT; j_gene: TRBJ2-3; v_gene: TRBV7-9; abundance: NA; d_gene: NA